These 23 T cell receptor beta chains were sequenced from one sample in a study of blood T cell repertoires in COVID-19. TCRdb's copy holds only in-frame clones and misses some; the assay was immunoSEQ multiplex PCR. The sample contains under 85,000 clones, around 83% of which appear only once. Sequencing input: peripheral blood. The receptor set was obtained from a man aged 25 to 40 with COVID-19, enrolled during active disease.

This clone appeared a single time. The chain links TRBV29-1 to TRBJ1-1, with 8 bases fitting TRBD1. The length of the CDR3 is 13 residues. V gave up 6 bases and J gave up 5 bases; unmatched junction bases: 8. Germline V gives CDR1 SQVTM, CDR2 ANQGSEA. The CDR3 protein is CSVATGDWTEAFF. The CDR3, as DNA: TGCAGCGTGGCGACAGGGGATTGGACTGAAGCTTTCTTT.

The genes are TRBV19 and TRBJ2-1; 7 bases align to TRBD2. Per germline, CDR1 LNHDA and CDR2 SQIVND (reference sequence). V was pared by 3 bases and J by 2 bases, with 13 bases of the junction left unmatched. CDR3 length: 18 amino acids. This CDR3 is CASSIWQGGVGAYNEQFF. The CDR3 DNA sequence: TGTGCCAGTAGTATTTGGCAGGGAGGGGTCGGGGCCTACAATGAGCAGTTCTTC.

V usage is TRBV11-2 and J usage is TRBJ2-3, with 8 bases aligning to TRBD2. The V gene's germline CDR1 is SGHAT and CDR2 FQNNGV. The CDR3 consists of 16 residues. V dropped 6 bases and J dropped 2; count of bases not matched to a gene: 10. The CDR3 loop reads CASSYGLALSTDTQYF. The CDR3 DNA follows: TGTGCCAGCAGTTATGGACTAGCTCTATCCACAGATACGCAGTATTTT.

This clone was seen more than once but under ten times. The chain joins TRBV6-4 to TRBJ2-3, with D maybe TRBD1 (6 bases). The V gene's germline CDR1 is MRHNA and CDR2 SNTAGT. The V end lost 2 bases, the J end lost 1 base, and 7 bases lay between the germline ends. This CDR3 comprises 14 residues. The CDR3 DNA is TGTGCCAGCAGTGACGGGGGCGGCACAGATACGCAGTATTTT. This encodes CASSDGGGTDTQYF.

The chain recombines TRBV5-5 with TRBJ2-7; 8 nucleotides match TRBD2. CDR3 length equals 14 residues. Trimming at V came to 4 bases and at J to 2 bases, leaving 5 bases not matched to a gene. CDR1 is SGHKS, CDR2 YYEKEE, per germline (reference sequence). This chain's CDR3 is CASSPGGGPYEQYF. CDR3 bases: TGTGCCAGCAGCCCCGGGGGGGGGCCCTACGAGCAGTACTTC.

The chain has TRBV15 and TRBJ2-1, with TRBD2 matching over 13 bases. Germline assignment: CDR1 LNHNV and CDR2 YYDKDF (reference sequence). The CDR3 sequence is 17 residues long. V lost 5 bases to trimming and J lost 2 bases; unmatched junction nucleotides: 6. The CDR3 sequence: CATSLRGLAGAYNEQFF. The CDR3 nucleotides are TGTGCCACCAGCTTAAGAGGACTAGCGGGAGCCTACAATGAGCAGTTCTTC.

The J gene is TRBJ2-7, the V gene TRBV2; maybe TRBD1 (5 bases). Germline lookup yields CDR1 SNHLY and CDR2 FYNNEI. The CDR3 totals 13 residues. Trimming left V 6 bases short and J 3 bases short, with 12 bases between. CDR3 DNA: TGTGCCAGCAGGGACAAAACCGGCTACGAGCAGTACTTC. This encodes CASRDKTGYEQYF.

V and J are TRBV12-2 and TRBJ2-1; no check of the table's D call, TRBD2, against the DNA was made. TRBV12-2 is classified as a pseudogene. There are 14 residues in the CDR3. The CDR3, as DNA: TGTGCAAGTCGCCGACGAACGGGTAACAATGAGCAGTTCTTC. Protein product: CASRRRTGNNEQFF.

The chain has TRBV27 and TRBJ1-2; TRBD1 aligns across 7 bases. The V gene end was trimmed by 8 bases and the J gene end by 2 bases; junction bases not matched to a gene: 8. Per germline, CDR1 MNHEY and CDR2 SMNVEV (reference sequence). The CDR3 runs 14 residues. CDR3 nucleotides: TGTGCCAGCCATGGGACAGATAAAAACTATGGCTACACCTTC. It encodes CASHGTDKNYGYTF.

The chain is built from TRBV19 and TRBJ2-7; 10 positions agree with TRBD1. The CDR3 length is 15 residues. Per the germline V gene, CDR1 is LNHDA and CDR2 is SQIVND (reference sequence). Trimming cost V 5 bases and J 5 bases; bases outside gene matches: 9. CDR3 DNA: TGTGCCAGTAGTGCCAAGGGGACAGGGGAACACGAGCAGTACTTC. Its protein is CASSAKGTGEHEQYF.

The CDR3: CASSLASGRTDTQYF. The CDR3 bases are TGTGCCAGCAGCTTAGCTAGCGGACGCACAGATACGCAGTATTTT. The gene calls are TRBV11-3 and TRBJ2-3, with 7 bases fitting TRBD2. Unmatched junction bases numbered 2, after V lost 1 base and J lost 1 base. From germline, CDR1 is SGHNT and CDR2 YENEEA. This CDR3 spans 15 amino acids.

For this clone: One junction end disagrees with the germline gene, perhaps due to a read error. The rearrangement links TRBV7-9 to TRBJ2-6; D might be TRBD2 (6 bases). This CDR3 contains 15 residues. The germline gives CDR1 SEHNR, CDR2 FQNEAQ (reference sequence). The CDR3 DNA sequence: TGTGCCAGCAGTTTAGTGGGGGACTGGGACAACGTCCTGACTTTC. Translated: CASSLVGDWDNVLTF.

This clone was counted only a few times. V gene TRBV2 combines with J gene TRBJ1-6; no reliable D call. Trimming left V 3 bases short and J 9 bases short, with 9 bases between. Germline assignment: CDR1 SNHLY and CDR2 FYNNEI. The CDR3 covers 13 residues. CDR3 loop: CASSEGVLSPLHF. In DNA form, the CDR3 reads TGTGCCAGCAGTGAGGGCGTTCTTTCACCCCTCCACTTT.

This chain uses TRBV10-3 with TRBJ2-1, with D tentatively TRBD1 (6 bases). Trimming cost V 4 bases and J 7 bases, with 20 bases left between them. Per the germline V gene, CDR1 is ENHRY and CDR2 is SYGVKD. The CDR3 extends over 16 amino acids. The CDR3 bases are TGTGCCATCAGTGCGACGAGGGCAGGGGTTAAAAATGAGCAGTTCTTC. It yields the protein CAISATRAGVKNEQFF.

The chain couples TRBV19 to TRBJ2-1; possibly TRBD1 for D (5 bases). Trimming took off 9 bases at V and 8 bases at J, with 14 bases between the two ends. The CDR3 extends over 12 amino acids. The germline CDR1 and CDR2 sequences are LNHDA and SQIVND (reference sequence). The CDR3 DNA reads TGTGCCAGCCGCTCCCAGGGCGATGAGCAGTTCTTC. Its protein is CASRSQGDEQFF.

The gene calls are TRBV27 and TRBJ2-7; maybe TRBD1 (6 bases). V was trimmed by 6 bases and J by 4 bases, leaving 10 bases between them. CDR3 length equals 12 residues. Germline lookup yields CDR1 MNHEY and CDR2 SMNVEV (reference sequence). CDR3 in DNA: TGTGCCAGCAGCTTACAGGGATACGAGCAGTACTTC. It is translated as CASSLQGYEQYF.

The genes are TRBV7-9 and TRBJ2-1; 10 nucleotides match TRBD2. CDR3 length: 17 amino acids. From germline, CDR1 is SEHNR and CDR2 FQNEAQ (reference sequence). After removal of 6 bases from V and 8 bases from J, the junction contained 16 bases not matched to a gene. The CDR3 spells CASRYSPPSGSSDEQFF. The CDR3 DNA follows: TGTGCCAGCAGATACTCACCCCCTAGCGGGAGTAGCGATGAGCAGTTCTTC.

This chain joins TRBV7-2 and TRBJ2-7; D not certain. CDR1 and CDR2 (germline): SGHTA, FQGNSA. This CDR3 region has 13 residues. The ends were cut back, 8 bases at V and 2 bases at J, with 13 bases in the middle. The CDR3 DNA reads as TGTGCCAGCGCTGAAGAGGCAGCCTACGAGCAGTACTTC. It encodes CASAEEAAYEQYF.

This chain uses TRBV18 with TRBJ2-1; 9 nucleotides match TRBD1. V shed 0 bases, J shed 5 bases, and the junction held 5 bases outside the gene matches. There are 16 residues in the CDR3. Germline CDR1 is KGHSH and CDR2 is LQKENI. CDR3: CASSPPTTGGHNEQFF. As DNA, the CDR3 is TGTGCCAGCTCACCACCGACGACAGGGGGTCACAATGAGCAGTTCTTC.

This clone showed up just once. The genes are TRBV28 and TRBJ1-5; 9 bases line up with TRBD1. Germline V gives CDR1 MDHEN, CDR2 SYDVKM. The J segment lost 4 bases and the V segment lost 2 bases, leaving 3 bases of the junction unmatched. The CDR3 totals 15 residues. This CDR3 is CASSLGQGKNQPQHF. CDR3 DNA: TGTGCCAGCAGTTTAGGACAGGGGAAGAATCAGCCCCAGCATTTT. Together with reference TRBV28 and TRBJ1-5, the CDR3 gives the full variable domain: DVKVTQSSRYLVKRTGEKVFLECVQDMDHENMFWYRQDPGLGLRLIYFSYDVKMKEKGDIPEGYSVSREKKERFSLILESASTNQTSMYLCASSLGQGKNQPQHFGDGTRLSIL.

The rearrangement joins TRBV28 to TRBJ1-6, with 8 bases matching TRBD1. The CDR3 covers 16 residues. Germline CDR1 reads MDHEN; CDR2 reads SYDVKM. The junction had 11 bases not matched to a gene; V was cut back by 6 bases and J by 7 bases. The chain's CDR3 is CASRLTGGSRNSPLHF. CDR3 sequence (DNA): TGTGCCAGCAGGCTCACAGGGGGTAGTAGGAATTCACCCCTCCACTTT. Full variable domain (outside the CDR3, taken from reference TRBV28 and TRBJ1-6): DVKVTQSSRYLVKRTGEKVFLECVQDMDHENMFWYRQDPGLGLRLIYFSYDVKMKEKGDIPEGYSVSREKKERFSLILESASTNQTSMYLCASRLTGGSRNSPLHFGNGTRLTVT.

This clone is a singleton in its sample. The gene calls are TRBV6-2 or TRBV6-3 and TRBJ1-2, with unresolved D. CDR1 is MNHEY, CDR2 SVGEGT, per germline. V shed 3 bases and J shed 10 bases, with 15 bases lying between them. This CDR3 has 13 residues. This CDR3 is CASSYKREQAYTF. Written as DNA, the CDR3 is TGTGCCAGCAGTTATAAGAGGGAGCAAGCCTACACCTTC.

This sequence joins TRBV7-2 and TRBJ2-7, with TRBD2 matching 8 bases. Germline values: CDR1 SGHTA, CDR2 FQGNSA. V dropped 6 bases and J dropped 1; count of bases not matched to a gene: 8. The CDR3 contains 15 residues. The CDR3 spells CASSLKAGASYEQYF. For the CDR3, the DNA is TGTGCCAGCAGTTTAAAAGCGGGGGCATCCTACGAGCAGTACTTC.